In its sample, the clone carrying this T cell receptor (beta chain) was seen many times. Its antigen is unidentified. The sample is drawn from a study of T cells in Graves' hyperthyroidism and ophthalmopathy. Researchers took RNA transcripts and amplified the TCR beta CDR3 regions from them. Researchers ran a first-round RT-PCR on the TCR CDR3 using the HTBI primer set. One entry per CDR3 protein results from TCRdb running MiXCR on the multiplex PCR reads. Altogether roughly 720,000 distinct CDR3 sequences are present, 17% being singletons, with the ten largest covering roughly 15%. Overall study findings and caveats: Researchers found most expanded thyroid clonotypes above 0.001 in blood as well. Progression to ophthalmopathy was predicted a median of approximately seven months early.

The hyperthyroidism was newly diagnosed and had lasted under 2 months; the patients were aged 18 to 65. Patients having uncontrolled infection, another autoimmune disease, pregnancy or lactation were not included. The specimen was blood. This TCR was recovered from a man aged 50-60 years with Graves' hyperthyroidism.

The CDR3 DNA reads TGTGCCAGCAACGGGCCGCCGACTAGCCGGTCCTACAATGAGCAGTTCTTC. Translated, it gives CASNGPPTSRSYNEQFF. The genes are TRBV2 and TRBJ2-1, with 7 positions matching TRBD2. Germline-derived CDR1 and CDR2 are SNHLY and FYNNEI. This CDR3 has 17 residues. Trimming took 7 bases from V and 1 from J; bases not matched to a gene: 13.